This T cell receptor beta chain was sequenced for a study of blood T cell repertoires in COVID-19. The overall study: Samples representing acute and convalescent COVID-19 were sourced from the United States, Italy and Spain.

Germline assignment: CDR1 SQVTM and CDR2 ANQGSEA. This CDR3 is built from 13 residues. The junction had 8 bases not matched to a gene; V was cut back by 3 bases and J by 9 bases. Here immunoSEQ multiplex PCR was the method, and the copy in TCRdb shows in-frame clones only, minus some. Of over 85,000 clones in the sample, around 89% are singletons; the top ten hold about 5%. This clone was counted a few times. The chain is built from TRBV29-1 and TRBJ2-1, with 7 bases matching TRBD2. The sample consisted of peripheral blood. This TCR was recovered from a woman at least 80 years old with active COVID-19. The CDR3 bases are TGCAGCGTTGACCGGGGCGGGAGAAGTGAGCAGTTCTTC. Encoded protein: CSVDRGGRSEQFF.